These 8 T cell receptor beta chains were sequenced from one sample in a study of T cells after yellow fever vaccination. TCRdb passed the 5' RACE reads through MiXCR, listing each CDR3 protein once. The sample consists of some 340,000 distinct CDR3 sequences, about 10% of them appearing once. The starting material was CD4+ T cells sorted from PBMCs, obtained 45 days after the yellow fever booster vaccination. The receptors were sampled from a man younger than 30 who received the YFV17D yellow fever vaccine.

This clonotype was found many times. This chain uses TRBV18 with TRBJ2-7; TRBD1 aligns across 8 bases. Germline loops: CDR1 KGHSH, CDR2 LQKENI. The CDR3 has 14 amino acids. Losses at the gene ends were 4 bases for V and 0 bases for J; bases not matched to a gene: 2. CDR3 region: CASSRDRSSYEQYF. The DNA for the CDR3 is TGTGCCAGCTCACGGGACAGGAGCTCCTACGAGCAGTACTTC.

CDR3 protein: CASSQEGTYNEQFF. CDR3 bases: TGTGCCAGCAGCCAAGAAGGGACCTACAATGAGCAGTTCTTC. The chain is built from TRBV4-2 and TRBJ2-1; D is unclear. The V end lost 0 bases, the J end lost 2 bases, and 5 bases lay between the germline ends. The CDR3 has 14 residues. The germline gives CDR1 LGHNA, CDR2 YNFKEQ.

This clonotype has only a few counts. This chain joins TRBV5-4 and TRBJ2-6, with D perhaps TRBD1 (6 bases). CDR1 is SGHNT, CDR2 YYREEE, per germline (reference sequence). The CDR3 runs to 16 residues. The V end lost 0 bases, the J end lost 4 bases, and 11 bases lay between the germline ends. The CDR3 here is CASSLEGTSGANVLTF. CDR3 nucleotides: TGTGCCAGCAGCTTGGAGGGGACATCCGGGGCCAACGTCCTGACTTTC. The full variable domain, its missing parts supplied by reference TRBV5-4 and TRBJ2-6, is ETGVTQSPTHLIKTRGQQVTLRCSSQSGHNTVSWYQQALGQGPQFIFQYYREEENGRGNFPPRFSGLQFPNYSSELNVNALELDDSALYLCASSLEGTSGANVLTFGAGSRLTVL.

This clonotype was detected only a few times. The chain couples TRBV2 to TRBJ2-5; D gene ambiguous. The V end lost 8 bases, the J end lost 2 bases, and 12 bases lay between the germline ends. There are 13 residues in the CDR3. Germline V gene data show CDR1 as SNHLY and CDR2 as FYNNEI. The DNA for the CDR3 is TGTGCCAGCTCTGTACGCCGTCAAGAGACCCAGTACTTC. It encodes CASSVRRQETQYF.

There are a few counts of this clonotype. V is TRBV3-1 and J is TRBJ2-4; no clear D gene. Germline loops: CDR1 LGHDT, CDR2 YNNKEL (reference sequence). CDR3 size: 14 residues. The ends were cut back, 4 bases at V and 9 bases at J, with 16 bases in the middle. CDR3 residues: CASSPRTPVGIQYF. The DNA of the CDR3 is TGTGCCAGCAGCCCCCGGACCCCCGTGGGCATTCAGTACTTC.

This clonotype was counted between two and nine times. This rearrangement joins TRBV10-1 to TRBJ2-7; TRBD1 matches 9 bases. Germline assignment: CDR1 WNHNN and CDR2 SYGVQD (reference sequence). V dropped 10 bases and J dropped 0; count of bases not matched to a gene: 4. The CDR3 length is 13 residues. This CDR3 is CANPGQGSYEQYF. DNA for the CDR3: TGCGCCAACCCGGGACAGGGCTCCTACGAGCAGTACTTC.

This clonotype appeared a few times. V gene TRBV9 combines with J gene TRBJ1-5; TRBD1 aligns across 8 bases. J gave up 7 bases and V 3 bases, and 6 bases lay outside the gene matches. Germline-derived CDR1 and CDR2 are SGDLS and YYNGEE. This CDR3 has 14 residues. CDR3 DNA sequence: TGTGCCAGCAGCGGGGCAGGGGGCATACAGCCCCAGCATTTT. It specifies CASSGAGGIQPQHF. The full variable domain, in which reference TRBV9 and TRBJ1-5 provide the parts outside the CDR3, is DSGVTQTPKHLITATGQRVTLRCSPRSGDLSVYWYQQSLDQGLQFLIQYYNGEERAKGNILERFSAQQFPDLHSELNLSSLELGDSALYFCASSGAGGIQPQHFGDGTRLSIL.

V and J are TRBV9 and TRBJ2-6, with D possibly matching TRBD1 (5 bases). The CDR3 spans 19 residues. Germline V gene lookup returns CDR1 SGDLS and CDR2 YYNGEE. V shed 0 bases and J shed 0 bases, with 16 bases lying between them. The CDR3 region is CASSVAYQGRGSGANVLTF. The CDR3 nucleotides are TGTGCCAGCAGCGTAGCCTATCAGGGAAGAGGCTCTGGGGCCAACGTCCTGACTTTC.